This T cell receptor beta chain was recorded in a study of cytomegalovirus exposure and HLA in healthy donors. Findings of the study overall: In a later analysis, TCR association rates varied by HLA locus: DRB1 most, HLA-C fewest.

The CDR3 loop spans 14 amino acids. Germline V gene data show CDR1 as SGHTA and CDR2 as FQGNSA. V lost 5 bases and J lost 0, with 10 bases in between. Amplification used 60 Vbeta primers and 13 Jbeta primers. Profiled with immunoSEQ multiplex PCR; TCRdb holds only in-frame clones, not every one. Here the sample spans roughly 100,000 clones, roughly three quarters being singletons. All donors participated as healthy donors of bone marrow. Note on this clone: Its specificity is unknown.

This TCR came from a young man in good health and CMV-seronegative. This chain links TRBV7-2 with TRBJ1-2; no clear D gene. The sequenced sample consisted of PBMCs. This CDR3 reads CASSPAGANYGYTF. CDR3 sequence (DNA): TGTGCCAGCAGCCCGGCGGGAGCTAACTATGGCTACACCTTC.